This T cell receptor beta chain appears in the sequencing data of a study of cytomegalovirus exposure and HLA in healthy donors. Per germline, CDR1 WSHSY and CDR2 SAAADI. The CDR3 is made up of 15 amino acids. This clone was recorded once. Researchers ran the PCR with 60 Vbeta and 13 Jbeta primers. Method: immunoSEQ multiplex PCR; TCRdb's copy keeps in-frame clones and lacks some. The sample holds approximately 150,000 clones, 77% seen once. The sequencing input was PBMCs. The TCR sequence derives from a female donor in good health and CMV-seronegative. This chain joins TRBV10-2 and TRBJ2-5; TRBD2 matches at 9 bases. The DNA end is a closer match to TRBJ2-7, so the J assignment may be wrong. Here the CDR3 reads CASSEEGLAQYEQYF. CDR3 sequence (DNA): TGCGCCAGCAGTGAAGAGGGACTAGCCCAATACGAGCAGTACTTC.